This T cell receptor beta chain was sequenced during a study of metastatic and nonmetastatic thyroid tumors. About the research overall: Repertoires from malignant and benign thyroid patients were compared across blood and tumor or nodule tissue. Findings and caveats of the study: Benign nodules reportedly had significantly lower TCR beta diversity than malignant thyroid tumors in blood and tumor.

Ten or more counts support this clone. The target antigen is unknown. No patient had received any treatment before thyroid surgery. TCRdb ran MiXCR on the PCR reads. The repertoire holds 72,000 or so clones, roughly 18% seen once, with roughly 13% in the top ten. The germline V gene encodes CDR1 SGHRS and CDR2 YFSETQ. This CDR3 region has 17 residues. Trimming cost V 3 bases and J 2 bases; bases outside gene matches: 9. The receptor comes from a female donor with papillary thyroid cancer or a benign thyroid nodule (not recorded which). Some clones in this sample may be carry-over from other donors' samples. The chain carries TRBV5-1 and TRBJ2-3, with 10 bases aligning to TRBD2. Sample: blood. DNA for the CDR3: TGCGCCAGCAGCTACTACCAAAGCGGGAGGGCCACAGATACGCAGTATTTT. Protein sequence: CASSYYQSGRATDTQYF.